This is a list of T cell receptor beta chains from one sample in a study of response to subunit inactivated influenza vaccine. TCRdb analysed the RT-PCR reads with MiXCR anew, one entry per CDR3 protein. The data hold roughly 190,000 distinct CDR3 sequences, with 9.5% to 15% observed a single time. This same sample was also taken into another study, of T cells expressing NK-cell markers.

The starting material was CD8+ T cells sorted from PBMCs, obtained 12 days after vaccination. These receptors came from a man in his forties or fifties who received an inactivated influenza vaccine. The CDR3 runs from the conserved cysteine through the conserved F or W. D genes are given only for firm matches. The listing skips clone size in some rows; elsewhere it reads once, few, many or a size class.

J: TRBJ2-7
D: -
V: TRBV24-1
size: few
DNA: TGTGCCACCAGTGATAGCTCCGAGTCTGGTTACGAGCAGTACTTC
CDR3: CATSDSSESGYEQYF

J: TRBJ2-5
D: TRBD2
V: TRBV12-3/TRBV12-4
size: few
DNA: TGTGCCAGCAGTTTAGAGCTAGCGGTACAAGAGACCCAGTACTTC
CDR3: CASSLELAVQETQYF

J: TRBJ2-3
D: -
V: TRBV6-1
size: few
DNA: TGTGCCAGCAGTGGCGGGCAGAACACAGATACGCAGTATTTT
CDR3: CASSGGQNTDTQYF

J: TRBJ2-1
D: TRBD2
V: TRBV6-5
size: many
DNA: TGTGCCAGCAGTTACTCGATGCGGGGGGGTCCCGATGAGCAGTTCTTC
CDR3: CASSYSMRGGPDEQFF

J: TRBJ2-7
D: -
V: TRBV6-5
size: few
DNA: TGTGCCAGCAGTTACTCGAACAGGGCTGGCGAGCAGTACTTC
CDR3: CASSYSNRAGEQYF

J: TRBJ2-4
D: -
V: TRBV28
size: -
DNA: TGTGCCAGCAGTTTACTGCGGGAACCGACTTGGGGCAAAAACATTCAGTACTTC
CDR3: CASSLLREPTWGKNIQYF

J: TRBJ2-5
D: TRBD1
V: TRBV7-9
size: -
DNA: TGTGCCAGCAGACTCACAGGGGAGGAGACCCAGTACTTC
CDR3: CASRLTGEETQYF

J: TRBJ1-1
D: TRBD1
V: TRBV6-2/TRBV6-3
size: many
DNA: TGTGCCAGCCGACAGGGCTGGAACACTGAAGCTTTCTTT
CDR3: CASRQGWNTEAFF

J: TRBJ2-1
D: TRBD1
V: TRBV12-3/TRBV12-4
size: -
DNA: TGTGCCAGCAGTTTCCCGTTGACAGGGGGCAATGAGCAGTTCTTC
CDR3: CASSFPLTGGNEQFF

J: TRBJ2-7
D: TRBD2
V: TRBV4-3
size: many
DNA: TGCGCCAGCAGCCCTTCGGGGGGCTACGAGCAGTACTTC
CDR3: CASSPSGGYEQYF

J: TRBJ2-1
D: TRBD1
V: TRBV4-1
size: few
DNA: TGCGCCAGCAGCTTACAGGGGGCCCCCCCCTACAATGAGCAGTTCTTC
CDR3: CASSLQGAPPYNEQFF

J: TRBJ2-1
D: -
V: TRBV28
size: many
DNA: TGTGCCAGCGGACCCCTAGCAGAGATCTACAATGAGCAGTTCTTC
CDR3: CASGPLAEIYNEQFF

J: TRBJ1-3
D: -
V: TRBV2
size: many
DNA: TGTGCCAGCAGTGAATCACGGGGGACCTTGAACACCATATATTTT
CDR3: CASSESRGTLNTIYF

J: TRBJ2-7
D: TRBD1
V: TRBV28
size: few
DNA: TGTGCCAGCAGTTTATATGGACAGGGGATCCCCTACGAGCAGTACTTC
CDR3: CASSLYGQGIPYEQYF

J: TRBJ2-7
D: -
V: TRBV14
size: few
DNA: TGTGCCAGCAGCCACTCGACGGGATTCTACGAGCAGTACTTC
CDR3: CASSHSTGFYEQYF

J: TRBJ1-1
D: TRBD1
V: TRBV4-1
size: many
DNA: TGCGCCAGCAGCCAAGATAGGGGCAGGGGGGCCCCGCGGGGAGTGAACACTGAAGCTTTCTTT
CDR3: CASSQDRGRGAPRGVNTEAFF

J: TRBJ2-7
D: TRBD1
V: TRBV12-3/TRBV12-4
size: few
DNA: TGTGCCAGCAGTCCAACGACAGGGGGCGAGCAGTACTTC
CDR3: CASSPTTGGEQYF

J: TRBJ2-7
D: -
V: TRBV11-1
size: few
DNA: TGTGCCAGCACCAAGGACGTCGATGACTCCTACGAGCAGTACTTC
CDR3: CASTKDVDDSYEQYF

J: TRBJ2-1
D: -
V: TRBV27
size: -
DNA: TGTGCCAGCAGTTTAGGTAGCCCGCCAAATGAGCAGTTCTTC
CDR3: CASSLGSPPNEQFF

J: TRBJ2-7
D: -
V: TRBV20-1
size: many
DNA: TGCAGTGCTACACCACTAGTGAGAAGCTCCTACGAGCAGTACTTC
CDR3: CSATPLVRSSYEQYF

J: TRBJ1-1
D: -
V: TRBV6-5
size: few
DNA: TGTGCCAGCAGTTACTCGTTTATGAACACTGAAGCTTTCTTT
CDR3: CASSYSFMNTEAFF

J: TRBJ2-7
D: -
V: TRBV19
size: few
DNA: TGTGCCAGTAGTGTCGGCGGGAAGGTGTACGAGCAGTACTTC
CDR3: CASSVGGKVYEQYF

J: TRBJ2-1
D: TRBD2
V: TRBV30
size: few
DNA: TGTGCCTGGAGTGATGAGATAGCGGGACCCTACAATGAGCAGTTCTTC
CDR3: CAWSDEIAGPYNEQFF

J: TRBJ1-1
D: TRBD1
V: TRBV7-2
size: -
DNA: TGTGCCAGCAGCATCCCCGGGACAGGGTTTGGCACTGAAGCTTTCTTT
CDR3: CASSIPGTGFGTEAFF

J: TRBJ2-1
D: TRBD1
V: TRBV14
size: few
DNA: TGTGCCAGCAGCCAAGGAAGGGACAGGGTTTCGGTTTGGGAGCAGTTCTTC
CDR3: CASSQGRDRVSVWEQFF

J: TRBJ1-2
D: -
V: TRBV12-3/TRBV12-4
size: few
DNA: TGTGCCAGCAGCCCGCCCTCGACACGCCATGGCTACACCTTC
CDR3: CASSPPSTRHGYTF

J: TRBJ1-1
D: -
V: TRBV4-3
size: -
DNA: TGCGCCAGCAGCCAATATTTCGGGACAGAAGCTTTCTTT
CDR3: CASSQYFGTEAFF

J: TRBJ2-1
D: -
V: TRBV27
size: few
DNA: TGTGCCAGCAGTTTTCCCGGAGGTCACAATGAGCAGTTCTTC
CDR3: CASSFPGGHNEQFF

J: TRBJ2-1
D: TRBD1
V: TRBV28
size: -
DNA: TGTGCCAGCAGTAGGGGATCTGGGACAGAGTACAATGAGCAGTTCTTC
CDR3: CASSRGSGTEYNEQFF

J: TRBJ2-5
D: -
V: TRBV19
size: -
DNA: TGTGCCAGTAGCCCGACACAAGAGACCCAGTACTTC
CDR3: CASSPTQETQYF

J: TRBJ2-5
D: TRBD2
V: TRBV29-1
size: many
DNA: TGCAGCGTCAAATACCGGGACTACGTGCACTTC
CDR3: CSVKYRDYVHF